These 5 T cell receptor beta chains were all obtained from the same sample, sequenced in a study of shared clonotypes between healthy human individuals. Method: immunoSEQ multiplex PCR; TCRdb's copy keeps in-frame clones and lacks some. The table lists approximately 95,000 clones, 67% of them singletons. The sequenced material came from memory CD8+ T cells sorted from blood. The subset: CD45RO+ cells pooled with CCR7-negative TemRA cells. Every receptor here comes from a man in his thirties or forties in good health.

About this clone: The sample contains more than one DNA sequence encoding this CDR3. This chain links TRBV27 with TRBJ1-1, with D unresolved. Germline V lookup: CDR1 MNHEY, CDR2 SMNVEV (reference sequence). This CDR3 is built from 13 residues. Trimming took off 5 bases at V and 1 base at J, with 8 bases between the two ends. The CDR3 sequence is CASSLTSNTEAFF. The CDR3 nucleotides are TGTGCCAGCAGTCTGACATCGAACACTGAAGCTTTCTTT.

This clone was detected a few times. The rearrangement links TRBV11-1 to TRBJ1-1, with D possibly being TRBD1 (5 bases). V shed 1 base and J shed 0 bases, with 9 bases lying between them. CDR1 SGHAT and CDR2 FQDESV come from the germline V gene (reference sequence). The CDR3 contains 15 residues. Here the CDR3 DNA reads TGTGCCAGCAGCTTAGGTCCAGGGATGAACACTGAAGCTTTCTTT. Protein sequence: CASSLGPGMNTEAFF.

The chain recombines TRBV6-1 with TRBJ1-5, with 10 bases fitting TRBD1. The CDR3 totals 14 residues. Germline V CDR1 and CDR2: MNHNS, SASEGT. V was pared by 11 bases and J by 4 bases, with 8 bases of the junction left unmatched. CDR3 in amino acids: CAGGDRGQNQPQHF. In DNA, the CDR3 is TGTGCCGGCGGGGACAGGGGTCAGAATCAGCCCCAGCATTTT.

This clone was seen only a few times. This chain uses TRBV27 with TRBJ1-5, with TRBD1 identical over 7 bases. The CDR3 runs 15 residues. Germline CDR1 MNHEY, CDR2 SMNVEV (reference sequence). Trimming at V came to 6 bases and at J to 2 bases, leaving 7 bases not matched to a gene. The CDR3 loop reads CASRPQGGGNQPQHF. The CDR3 coding sequence is TGTGCCAGCAGACCCCAGGGGGGAGGCAATCAGCCCCAGCATTTT.

A few counts support this clone. V gene TRBV6-1 combines with J gene TRBJ2-6; TRBD1 is a possible D gene (5 bases). The CDR3 is 16 amino acids. The germline V gene has CDR1 MNHNS and CDR2 SASEGT. Trimming cost V 2 bases and J 2 bases, with 10 bases left between them. CDR3 protein: CASSELAGTGANVLTF. The CDR3, as DNA: TGTGCCAGCAGTGAACTTGCAGGGACTGGGGCCAACGTCCTGACTTTC.